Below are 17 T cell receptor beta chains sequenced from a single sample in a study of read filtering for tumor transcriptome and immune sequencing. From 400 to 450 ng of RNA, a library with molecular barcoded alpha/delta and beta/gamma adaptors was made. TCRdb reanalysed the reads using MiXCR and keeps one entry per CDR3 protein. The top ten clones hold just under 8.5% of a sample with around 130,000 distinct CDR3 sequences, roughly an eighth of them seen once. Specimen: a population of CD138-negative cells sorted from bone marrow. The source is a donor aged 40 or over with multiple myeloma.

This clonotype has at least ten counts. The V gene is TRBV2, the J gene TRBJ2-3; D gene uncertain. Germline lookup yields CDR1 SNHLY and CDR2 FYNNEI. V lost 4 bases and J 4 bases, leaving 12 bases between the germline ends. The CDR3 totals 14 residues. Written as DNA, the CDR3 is TGTGCCAGCAGTGGGACCCTCATGCCAGATACGCAGTATTTT. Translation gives CASSGTLMPDTQYF.

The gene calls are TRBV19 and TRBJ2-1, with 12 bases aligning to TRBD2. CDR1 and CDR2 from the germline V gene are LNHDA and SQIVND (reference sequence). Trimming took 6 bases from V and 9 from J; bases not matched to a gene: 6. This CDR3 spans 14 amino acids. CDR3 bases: TGTGCCAGTAGATCGACTAGCGGGAGCTGTGAGCAGTTCTTC. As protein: CASRSTSGSCEQFF.

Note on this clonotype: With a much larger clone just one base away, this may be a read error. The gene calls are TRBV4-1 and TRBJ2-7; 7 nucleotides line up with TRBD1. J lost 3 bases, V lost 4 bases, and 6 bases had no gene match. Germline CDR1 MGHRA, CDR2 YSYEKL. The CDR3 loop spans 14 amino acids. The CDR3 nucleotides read TGCGCCAGCAGCCTCCTGAGGGGGCGCTACGAGCAGTACTTC. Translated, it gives CASSLLRGRYEQYF.

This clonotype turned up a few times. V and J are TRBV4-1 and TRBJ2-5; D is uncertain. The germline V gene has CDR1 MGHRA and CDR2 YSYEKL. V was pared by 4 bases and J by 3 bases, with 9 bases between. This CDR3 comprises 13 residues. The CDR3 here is CASSRRGEETQYF. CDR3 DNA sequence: TGCGCCAGCAGCCGTAGAGGAGAAGAGACCCAGTACTTC.

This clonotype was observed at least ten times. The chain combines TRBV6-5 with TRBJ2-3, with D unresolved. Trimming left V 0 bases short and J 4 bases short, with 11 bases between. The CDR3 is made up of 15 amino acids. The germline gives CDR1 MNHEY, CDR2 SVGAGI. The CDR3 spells CASSYSGNRPDTQYF. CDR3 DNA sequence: TGTGCCAGCAGTTACTCGGGTAACAGACCAGATACGCAGTATTTT.

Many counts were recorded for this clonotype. The CDR3 DNA sequence: TGTGCCTGCGGGAGCTACGAGCAGTACTTC. It encodes CACGSYEQYF. The genes are TRBV25-1 and TRBJ2-7, with 7 bases aligning to TRBD2. Germline CDR1 and CDR2: MGHDK and SYGVNS. The CDR3 length is 10 residues. V lost 11 bases, J lost 3 bases, and 1 base stayed unmatched.

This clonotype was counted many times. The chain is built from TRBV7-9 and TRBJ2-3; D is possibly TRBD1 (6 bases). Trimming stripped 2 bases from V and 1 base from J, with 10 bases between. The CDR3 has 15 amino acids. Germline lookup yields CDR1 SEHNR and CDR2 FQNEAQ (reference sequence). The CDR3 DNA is TGTGCCAGCAGCTTATCGACAGGCCGCACAGATACGCAGTATTTT. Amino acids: CASSLSTGRTDTQYF.

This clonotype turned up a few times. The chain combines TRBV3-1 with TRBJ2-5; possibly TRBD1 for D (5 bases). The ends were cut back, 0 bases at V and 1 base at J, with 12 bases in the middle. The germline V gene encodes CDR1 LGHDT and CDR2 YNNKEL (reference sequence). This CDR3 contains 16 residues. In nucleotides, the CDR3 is TGTGCCAGCAGCCAAGAATGGGGCAGGTCCCAAGAGACCCAGTACTTC. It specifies CASSQEWGRSQETQYF.

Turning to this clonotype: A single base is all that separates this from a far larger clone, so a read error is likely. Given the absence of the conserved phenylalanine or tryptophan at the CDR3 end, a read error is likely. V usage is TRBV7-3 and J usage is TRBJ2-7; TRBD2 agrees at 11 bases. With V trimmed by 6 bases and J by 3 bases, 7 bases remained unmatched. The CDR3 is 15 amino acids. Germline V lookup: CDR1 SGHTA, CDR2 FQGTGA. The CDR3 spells CASSTLAGALYEQYL. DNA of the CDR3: TGTGCCAGCAGTACACTAGCGGGAGCGCTCTACGAGCAGTACCTC.

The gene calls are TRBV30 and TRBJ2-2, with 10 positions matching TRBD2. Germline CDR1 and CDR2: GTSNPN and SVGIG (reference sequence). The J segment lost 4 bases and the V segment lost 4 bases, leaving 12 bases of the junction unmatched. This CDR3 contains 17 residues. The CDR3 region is CAWIIVRLAGATGELFF. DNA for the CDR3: TGTGCCTGGATTATCGTCAGGCTAGCGGGAGCCACCGGGGAGCTGTTTTTT. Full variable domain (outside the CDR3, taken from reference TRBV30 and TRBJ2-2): SQTIHQWPATLVQPVGSPLSLECTVEGTSNPNLYWYRQAAGRGLQLLFYSVGIGQISSEVPQNLSASRPQDRQFILSSKKLLLSDSGFYLCAWIIVRLAGATGELFFGEGSRLTVL.

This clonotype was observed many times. CDR3 bases: TGCAGTGCTAGACGGACAATGAGCTCCTACGAGCAGTACTTC. Amino acid sequence: CSARRTMSSYEQYF. The chain recombines TRBV20-1 with TRBJ2-7, with D tentatively TRBD1 (5 bases). V was pared by 2 bases and J by 0 bases, with 11 bases between. CDR1 and CDR2 (germline): DFQATT, SNEGSKA (reference sequence). CDR3 size: 14 residues.

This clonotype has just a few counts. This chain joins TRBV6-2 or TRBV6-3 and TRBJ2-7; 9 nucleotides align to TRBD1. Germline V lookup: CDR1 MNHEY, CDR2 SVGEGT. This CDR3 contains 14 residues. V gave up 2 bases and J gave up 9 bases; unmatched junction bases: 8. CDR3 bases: TGTGCCAGCAGTTACCCCCCCGGACAGGGGCGGCAGTACTTC. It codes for CASSYPPGQGRQYF.

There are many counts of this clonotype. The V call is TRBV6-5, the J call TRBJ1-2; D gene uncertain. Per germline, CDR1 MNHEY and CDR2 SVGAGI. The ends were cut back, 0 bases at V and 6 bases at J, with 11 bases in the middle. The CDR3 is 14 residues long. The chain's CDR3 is CASSYSGGIDGYTF. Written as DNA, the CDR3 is TGTGCCAGCAGTTACTCAGGAGGGATCGATGGCTACACCTTC.

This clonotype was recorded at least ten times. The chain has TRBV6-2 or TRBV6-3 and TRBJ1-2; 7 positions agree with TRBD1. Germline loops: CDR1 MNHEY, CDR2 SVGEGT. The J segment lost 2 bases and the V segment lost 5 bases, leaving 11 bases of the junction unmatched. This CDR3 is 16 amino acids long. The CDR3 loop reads CASSQGGTATNYGYTF. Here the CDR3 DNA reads TGTGCCAGCAGTCAAGGAGGGACAGCTACCAACTATGGCTACACCTTC.

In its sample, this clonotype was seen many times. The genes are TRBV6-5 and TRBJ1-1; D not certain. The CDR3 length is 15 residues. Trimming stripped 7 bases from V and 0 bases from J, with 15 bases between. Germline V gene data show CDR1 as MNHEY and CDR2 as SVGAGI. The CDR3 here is CASTRYRSMNTEAFF. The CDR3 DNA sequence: TGTGCCAGCACCCGGTATAGGTCCATGAACACTGAAGCTTTCTTT.

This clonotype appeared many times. The CDR3 region has the DNA TGCAGTGCCGGCCGGCGGAGGGTTAACAATGAGCAGTTCTTC. Translating gives CSAGRRRVNNEQFF. This chain connects TRBV20-1 to TRBJ2-1, with a tentative D call TRBD2 (6 bases). V lost 6 bases and J 5 bases, leaving 17 bases between the germline ends. This CDR3 has 14 amino acids. CDR1 and CDR2 from the germline V gene are DFQATT and SNEGSKA (reference sequence).

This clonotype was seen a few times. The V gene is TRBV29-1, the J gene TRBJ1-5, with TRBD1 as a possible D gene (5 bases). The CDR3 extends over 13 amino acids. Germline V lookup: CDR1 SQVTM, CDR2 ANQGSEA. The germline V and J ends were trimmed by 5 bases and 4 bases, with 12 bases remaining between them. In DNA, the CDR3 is TGCAGCGTTATGATGGGGGGGAATCAGCCCCAGCATTTT. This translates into CSVMMGGNQPQHF.